The text below deals with one T cell receptor beta chain. Its antigen remains unidentified. The sample belongs to a study of shared clonotypes between healthy human individuals. Naive CD8 cells lacked CD45RO and underwent positive selection for CCR7, leaving out terminally differentiated effector memory CD45RA+ cells. In the original processing: ImmunoSEQ output held junction-only sequences without quality scores, so filtering differed. Data came from immunoSEQ multiplex PCR; TCRdb stores just in-frame clones and leaves some out. V, J and clone size are those of that table, while D and trimming were read from the DNA. This table holds about 800,000 clones, around 96% found once. Regarding the study as a whole: Among the subsets, naive ones generally showed larger estimated richness than memory ones.

Sequencing was carried out using naive CD8+ T cells sorted from blood. The TCR was taken from a man aged 30 to 45 in good health.

The CDR3 DNA sequence: TGTGCCAGCAGTTTGGAGGGAGGGTTGCTTAATGAGCAGTTCTTC. It encodes CASSLEGGLLNEQFF. V and J are TRBV28 and TRBJ2-1; 7 nucleotides line up with TRBD2. Germline V gene data show CDR1 as MDHEN and CDR2 as SYDVKM. Germline trimming cut 3 bases from V and 7 bases from J; bases unmatched to any gene: 9. CDR3 size: 15 residues.